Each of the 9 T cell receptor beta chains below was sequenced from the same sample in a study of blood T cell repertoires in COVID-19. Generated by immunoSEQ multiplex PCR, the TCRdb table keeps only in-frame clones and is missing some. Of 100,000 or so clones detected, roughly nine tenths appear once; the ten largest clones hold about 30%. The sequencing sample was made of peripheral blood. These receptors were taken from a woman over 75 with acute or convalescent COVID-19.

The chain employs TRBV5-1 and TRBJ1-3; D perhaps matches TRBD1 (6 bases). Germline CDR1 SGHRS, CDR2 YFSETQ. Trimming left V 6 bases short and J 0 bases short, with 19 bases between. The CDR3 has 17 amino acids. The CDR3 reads CASTEMDSRLSGNTIYF. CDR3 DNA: TGCGCCAGCACCGAAATGGACAGTCGTCTCTCTGGAAACACCATATATTTT. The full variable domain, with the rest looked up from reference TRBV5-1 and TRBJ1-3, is KAGVTQTPRYLIKTRGQQVTLSCSPISGHRSVSWYQQTPGQGLQFLFEYFSETQRNKGNFPGRFSGRQFSNSRSEMNVSTLELGDSALYLCASTEMDSRLSGNTIYFGEGSWLTVV.

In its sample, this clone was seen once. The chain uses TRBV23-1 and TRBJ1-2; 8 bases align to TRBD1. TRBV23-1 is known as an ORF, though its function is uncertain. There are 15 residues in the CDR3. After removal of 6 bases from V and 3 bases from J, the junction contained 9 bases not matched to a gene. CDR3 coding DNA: TGCGCCAGCAGCAGGGGGACAGGCGCTGACTATGGCTACACCTTC. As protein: CASSRGTGADYGYTF.

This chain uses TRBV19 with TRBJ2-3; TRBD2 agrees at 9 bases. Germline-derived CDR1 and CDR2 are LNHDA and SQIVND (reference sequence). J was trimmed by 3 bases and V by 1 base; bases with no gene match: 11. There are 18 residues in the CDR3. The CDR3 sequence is CASSIGFGRGGATDTQYF. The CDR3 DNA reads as TGTGCCAGTAGTATAGGTTTTGGGCGGGGGGGTGCGACAGATACGCAGTATTTT.

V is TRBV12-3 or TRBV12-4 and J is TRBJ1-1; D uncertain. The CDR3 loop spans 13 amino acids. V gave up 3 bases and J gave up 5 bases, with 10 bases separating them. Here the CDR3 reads CASSLVGSTEAFF. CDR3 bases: TGTGCCAGCAGTTTGGTAGGGAGTACTGAAGCTTTCTTT.

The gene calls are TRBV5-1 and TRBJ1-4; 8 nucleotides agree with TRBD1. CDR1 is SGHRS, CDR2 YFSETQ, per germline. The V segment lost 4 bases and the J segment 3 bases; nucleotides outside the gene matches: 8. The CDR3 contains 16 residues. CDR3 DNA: TGCGCCAGCAGCCTGACAGGGGATGGGGCTAATGAAAAACTGTTTTTT. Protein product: CASSLTGDGANEKLFF.

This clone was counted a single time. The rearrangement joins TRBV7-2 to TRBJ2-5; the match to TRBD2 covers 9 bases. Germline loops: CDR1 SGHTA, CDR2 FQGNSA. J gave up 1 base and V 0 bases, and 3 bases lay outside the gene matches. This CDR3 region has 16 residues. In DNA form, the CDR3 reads TGTGCCAGCAGCTTAGCAGGGCGGGGGGGCCAAGAGACCCAGTACTTC. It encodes CASSLAGRGGQETQYF.

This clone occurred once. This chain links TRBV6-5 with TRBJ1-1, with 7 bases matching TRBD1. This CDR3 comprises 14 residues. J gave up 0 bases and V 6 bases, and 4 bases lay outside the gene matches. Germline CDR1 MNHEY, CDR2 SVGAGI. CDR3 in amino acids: CASRPGQLNTEAFF. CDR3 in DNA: TGTGCCAGCAGACCGGGACAGTTGAACACTGAAGCTTTCTTT.

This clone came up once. The CDR3 region has the DNA TGTGCCAGCAGCTTGGGGGCAGGGGCGACCTACGAGCAGTACTTC. Translating gives CASSLGAGATYEQYF. This sequence joins TRBV5-5 and TRBJ2-7; maybe TRBD1 (6 bases). The V and J ends lost 0 bases and 2 bases respectively, with 12 bases between them. The CDR3 sequence is 15 residues long. Germline CDR1 reads SGHKS; CDR2 reads YYEKEE (reference sequence).

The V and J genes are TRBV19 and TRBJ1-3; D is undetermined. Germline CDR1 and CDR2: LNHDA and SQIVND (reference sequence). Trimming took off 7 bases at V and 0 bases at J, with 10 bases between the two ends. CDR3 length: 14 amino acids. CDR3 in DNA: TGTGCCAGTAATCGGGGATACTCTGGAAACACCATATATTTT. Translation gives CASNRGYSGNTIYF.